The present TCR beta chain was sequenced within a study of T cell repertoires in cytomegalovirus infection. Across the whole study: Researchers turned to recently identified HLA-C-restricted CMV epitopes as well as well-studied HLA-B-restricted ones.

To note about this clonotype: Its antigen is unknown.

TCRdb redid the calling of the reads with MiXCR, one entry per CDR3 protein. The sample includes roughly 350,000 distinct CDR3 sequences, about 34% of them seen just once. Germline lookup yields CDR1 MNHEY and CDR2 SMNVEV (reference sequence). The CDR3 totals 15 residues. The V gene lost 5 bases and the J gene lost 7 bases, with 18 bases spanning the gap. The study, taken as a whole, reports: There were HLA-C-restricted CMV-specific TCR beta clonotypes dominating the ex vivo response.

J is TRBJ2-1 and V is TRBV27, with D perhaps TRBD2 (6 bases). The clonotype was recovered from a human donor in good health (CMV status not recorded). Some clones in this sample may be carry-over from other donors' samples. Here the sequenced sample was cultured PBMCs, taken from culture after CMV antigen stimulation. CDR3 residues: CASSTRAWRANEQFF. Written as DNA, the CDR3 is TGTGCCAGCAGTACCCGTGCCTGGAGGGCTAATGAGCAGTTCTTC.